One T cell receptor beta chain is described in this entry. As yet, its antigen is unknown. This sample is part of a study of cytomegalovirus exposure and HLA in healthy donors. Study-level background: When 300 to 400 donors were genotyped, roughly 80% of them were found to fall in the Caucasian-associated ancestry cluster.

Losses at the gene ends were 4 bases for V and 5 bases for J; bases not matched to a gene: 8. Germline-derived CDR1 and CDR2 are KGHSH and LQKENI. The CDR3 is 15 amino acids. With 60 Vbeta and 13 Jbeta primers, the PCR was carried out. Sequencing was performed with immunoSEQ multiplex PCR; in TCRdb, only in-frame clones are kept and a portion is missing. The sample consists of some 160,000 clones, roughly 80% of them appearing once. Study findings and constraints: Donors belonging to an Asian-associated ancestry cluster reportedly showed fewer N-insertions in productive TCRs than the roughly 670-donor mean, according to what a later analysis found.

The clonotype comes from a woman aged 40-49 years in good health and CMV-seropositive. The specimen was PBMCs. The rearrangement links TRBV18 to TRBJ2-7; 10 bases align to TRBD1. Here the CDR3 reads CASSQTGGVFDEQYF. DNA for the CDR3: TGTGCCAGCTCACAGACAGGGGGCGTGTTTGACGAGCAGTACTTC.